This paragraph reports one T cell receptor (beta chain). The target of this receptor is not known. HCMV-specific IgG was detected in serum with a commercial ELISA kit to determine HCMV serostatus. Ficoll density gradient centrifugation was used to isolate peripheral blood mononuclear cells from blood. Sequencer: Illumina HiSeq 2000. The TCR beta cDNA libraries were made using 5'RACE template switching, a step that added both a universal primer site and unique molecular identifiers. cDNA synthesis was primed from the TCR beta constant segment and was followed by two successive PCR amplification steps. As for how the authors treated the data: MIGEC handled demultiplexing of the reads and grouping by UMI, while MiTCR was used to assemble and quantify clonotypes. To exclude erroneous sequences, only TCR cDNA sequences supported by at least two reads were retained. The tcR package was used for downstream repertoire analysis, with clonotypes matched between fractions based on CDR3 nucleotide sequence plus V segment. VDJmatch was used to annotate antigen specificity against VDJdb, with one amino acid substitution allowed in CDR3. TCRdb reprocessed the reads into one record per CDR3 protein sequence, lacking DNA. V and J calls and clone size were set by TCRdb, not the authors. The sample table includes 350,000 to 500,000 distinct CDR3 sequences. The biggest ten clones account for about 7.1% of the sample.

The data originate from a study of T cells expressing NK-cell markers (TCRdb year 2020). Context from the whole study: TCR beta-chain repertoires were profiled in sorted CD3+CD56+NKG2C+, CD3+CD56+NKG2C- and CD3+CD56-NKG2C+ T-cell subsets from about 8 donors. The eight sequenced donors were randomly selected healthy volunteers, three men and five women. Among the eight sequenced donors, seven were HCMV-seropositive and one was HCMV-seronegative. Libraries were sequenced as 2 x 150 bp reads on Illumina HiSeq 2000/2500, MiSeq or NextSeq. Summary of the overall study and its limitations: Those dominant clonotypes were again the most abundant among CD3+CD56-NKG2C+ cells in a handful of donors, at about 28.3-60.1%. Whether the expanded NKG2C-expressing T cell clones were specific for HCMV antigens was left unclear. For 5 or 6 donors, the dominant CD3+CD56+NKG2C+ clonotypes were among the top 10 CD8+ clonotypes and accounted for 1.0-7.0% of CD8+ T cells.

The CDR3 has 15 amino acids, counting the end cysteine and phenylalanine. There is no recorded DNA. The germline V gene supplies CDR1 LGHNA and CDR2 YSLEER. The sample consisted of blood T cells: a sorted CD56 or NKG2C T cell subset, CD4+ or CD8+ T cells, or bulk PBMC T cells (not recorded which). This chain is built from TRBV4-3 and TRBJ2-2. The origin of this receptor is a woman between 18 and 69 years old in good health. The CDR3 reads CASSQEAANTGELFF.